One and the same sample provided the 8 T cell receptor beta chains below, sequenced in a study of cytomegalovirus exposure and HLA in healthy donors. The PCR was carried out with 60 Vbeta primers and 13 Jbeta primers. TCRdb's table, derived via immunoSEQ multiplex PCR, lists solely in-frame clones and lacks some. The sample contains tens of thousands of clones, about two thirds of which appear only once. Sequenced material: PBMCs. The source of these receptors is a man between 60 and 70 years old in good health and CMV-seronegative.

For this clone: In the same sample, other DNA sequences code for this CDR3. This chain connects TRBV5-4 to TRBJ2-2, with D perhaps matching TRBD1 (6 bases). This CDR3 is 14 amino acids long. The germline gives CDR1 SGHNT, CDR2 YYREEE (reference sequence). V was clipped by 0 bases and J by 5 bases, with 8 bases between them. CDR3 coding DNA: TGTGCCAGCAGCTTGGGGGGGCCTACCGGGGAGCTGTTTTTT. This encodes CASSLGGPTGELFF. The complete variable domain, with remaining parts taken from reference TRBV5-4 and TRBJ2-2, reads ETGVTQSPTHLIKTRGQQVTLRCSSQSGHNTVSWYQQALGQGPQFIFQYYREEENGRGNFPPRFSGLQFPNYSSELNVNALELDDSALYLCASSLGGPTGELFFGEGSRLTVL.

The chain carries TRBV19 and TRBJ2-5, with a tentative D call TRBD2 (6 bases). CDR3 length: 16 residues. Germline CDR1 reads LNHDA; CDR2 reads SQIVND (reference sequence). The V end was cut by 7 bases, the J end by 1 base, with 19 bases between. CDR3: CASMPAGGNLQETQYF. CDR3 sequence (DNA): TGTGCCAGTATGCCGGCGGGCGGGAACCTCCAAGAGACCCAGTACTTC.

The chain employs TRBV2 and TRBJ1-4; the D gene is possibly TRBD1 (5 bases). Deletions cut 4 bases from V and 7 bases from J, with 10 bases between. The CDR3 covers 13 residues. The germline gives CDR1 SNHLY, CDR2 FYNNEI. CDR3 protein: CASSVGLPEKLFF. The CDR3 nucleotides are TGTGCCAGCAGTGTGGGGCTGCCTGAAAAACTGTTTTTT. The variable domain in full, completed from reference TRBV2 and TRBJ1-4, reads EPEVTQTPSHQVTQMGQEVILRCVPISNHLYFYWYRQILGQKVEFLVSFYNNEISEKSEIFDDQFSVERPDGSNFTLKIRSTKLEDSAMYFCASSVGLPEKLFFGSGTQLSVL.

V usage is TRBV29-1 and J usage is TRBJ1-2, with 9 bases fitting TRBD1. The germline CDR1 and CDR2 sequences are SQVTM and ANQGSEA. CDR3 size: 12 residues. The V gene end was trimmed by 7 bases and the J gene end by 7 bases; junction bases not matched to a gene: 7. In DNA, the CDR3 is TGCAGCGCGGAGACAGGGGGGGGTGGCTACACCTTC. It is translated as CSAETGGGGYTF.

V gene TRBV19 combines with J gene TRBJ1-1; 10 nucleotides line up with TRBD1. The CDR3 is 17 amino acids. Unmatched junction bases numbered 10, after V lost 6 bases and J lost 0 bases. Germline V gene data show CDR1 as LNHDA and CDR2 as SQIVND (reference sequence). The CDR3 coding sequence is TGTGCCAGTAGCCCCGTCCGGGACAGGGGCATGAACACTGAAGCTTTCTTT. It yields the protein CASSPVRDRGMNTEAFF.

V usage is TRBV7-2 and J usage is TRBJ1-1; D uncertain. CDR1 is SGHTA and CDR2 is FQGNSA in the germline V gene. The V and J ends lost 3 bases and 1 base respectively, with 9 bases between them. CDR3 length: 14 amino acids. CDR3 sequence: CASSFVGGNTEAFF. Here the CDR3 DNA reads TGTGCCAGCAGCTTCGTTGGAGGGAACACTGAAGCTTTCTTT.

This clone was picked up a small number of times. The chain uses TRBV7-6 and TRBJ2-7, with D possibly matching TRBD1 (6 bases). The V and J ends lost 1 base and 4 bases respectively, with 11 bases between them. Germline V gene lookup returns CDR1 SGHVS and CDR2 FNYEAQ. CDR3 length equals 14 residues. The CDR3, as DNA: TGTGCCAGCAGCTTAGGACAGGTAGGGTACGAGCAGTACTTC. Its translation: CASSLGQVGYEQYF.

This clone was counted only a few times. The chain carries TRBV11-3 and TRBJ2-2; D may be TRBD2 (6 bases). Germline V lookup: CDR1 SGHNT, CDR2 YENEEA. The CDR3 has 16 residues. V lost 0 bases and J 4 bases, leaving 12 bases between the germline ends. As DNA, the CDR3 is TGTGCCAGCAGCTTAGAAGCGGGTCGGGGCACCGGGGAGCTGTTTTTT. Translating gives CASSLEAGRGTGELFF.